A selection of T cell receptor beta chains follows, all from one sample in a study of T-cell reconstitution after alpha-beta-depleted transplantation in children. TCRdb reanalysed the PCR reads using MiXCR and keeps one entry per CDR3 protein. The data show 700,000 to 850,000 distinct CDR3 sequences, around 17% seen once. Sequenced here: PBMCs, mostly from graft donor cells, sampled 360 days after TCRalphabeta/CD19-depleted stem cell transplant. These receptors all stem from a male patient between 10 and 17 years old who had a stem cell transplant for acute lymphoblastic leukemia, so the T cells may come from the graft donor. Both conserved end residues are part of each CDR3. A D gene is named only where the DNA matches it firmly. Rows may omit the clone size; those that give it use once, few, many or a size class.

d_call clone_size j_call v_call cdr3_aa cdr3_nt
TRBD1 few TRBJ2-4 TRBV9 CASSVDHRGPNIQYF TGTGCCAGCAGCGTAGATCACAGGGGGCCAAACATTCAGTACTTC
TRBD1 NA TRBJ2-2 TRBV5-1 CASSSRGRVNTGELFF TGCGCCAGCAGCTCCAGGGGGCGGGTAAACACCGGGGAGCTGTTTTTT
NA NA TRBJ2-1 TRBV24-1 CATRAGPYNEQFF TGTGCCACAAGAGCGGGCCCCTACAATGAGCAGTTCTTC
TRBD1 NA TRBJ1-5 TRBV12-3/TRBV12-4 CASREGTGSVQPQHF TGTGCCAGCAGAGAAGGGACAGGGTCGGTTCAGCCCCAGCATTTT
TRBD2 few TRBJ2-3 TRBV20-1 CSAQRGTSGDTQYF TGCAGTGCCCAGAGGGGGACTAGCGGGGATACGCAGTATTTT
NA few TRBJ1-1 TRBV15 CATSRDPAGPEAFF TGTGCCACCAGCAGAGATCCGGCGGGCCCTGAAGCTTTCTTT
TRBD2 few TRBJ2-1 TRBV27 CASSLSGASGPYSYNEQFF TGTGCCAGCAGTTTATCGGGGGCTAGCGGGCCATACTCCTACAATGAGCAGTTCTTC
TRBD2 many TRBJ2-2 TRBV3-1 CASSPRRDYRHTGELFF TGTGCCAGCAGCCCAAGGAGGGACTACCGTCACACCGGGGAGCTGTTTTTT
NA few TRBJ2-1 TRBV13 CASSLQGHNEQFF TGTGCCAGCAGCTTACAGGGACACAATGAGCAGTTCTTC
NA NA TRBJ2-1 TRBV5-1 CASSLGPGYEQFF TGCGCCAGCAGCTTGGGCCCTGGGTATGAGCAGTTCTTC
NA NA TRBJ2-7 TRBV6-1 CASMSLGPFYEQYF TGTGCCAGCATGTCGCTCGGGCCATTCTACGAGCAGTACTTC
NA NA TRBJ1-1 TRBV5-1 CASNPTTAFEDGTEAFF TGCGCCAGCAACCCTACGACAGCCTTTGAGGATGGCACTGAAGCTTTCTTT
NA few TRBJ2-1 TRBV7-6 CASSPHPYEQFF TGTGCCAGCAGCCCCCATCCCTATGAGCAGTTCTTC
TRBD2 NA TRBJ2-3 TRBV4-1 CASSQEGLGTDTQYF TGCGCCAGCAGCCAAGAGGGACTAGGGACAGATACGCAGTATTTT
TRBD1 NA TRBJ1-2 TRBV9 CASSVLGTGTYGYTF TGTGCCAGCAGCGTATTGGGGACAGGGACCTATGGCTACACCTTC
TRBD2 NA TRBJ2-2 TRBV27 CASSDASGRYTGELFF TGTGCCAGCAGTGATGCTAGCGGGAGATACACCGGGGAGCTGTTTTTT
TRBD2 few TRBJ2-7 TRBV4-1 CASSQLPSGSPYEQYF TGCGCCAGCAGCCAACTACCTAGCGGGAGTCCCTACGAGCAGTACTTC
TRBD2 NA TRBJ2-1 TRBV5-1 CASSYLAGGKNEQFF TGCGCCAGCAGCTATCTAGCGGGAGGGAAAAATGAGCAGTTCTTC
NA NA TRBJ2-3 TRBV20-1 CSARVGPARPDTQYF TGCAGTGCTAGAGTGGGACCCGCACGCCCAGATACGCAGTATTTT
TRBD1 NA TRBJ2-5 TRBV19 CASSGRGTGKETQYF TGTGCCAGTAGTGGGCGAGGGACAGGAAAGGAGACCCAGTACTTC
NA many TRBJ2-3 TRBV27 CASTQAGDTQYF TGTGCCAGCACCCAAGCGGGAGATACGCAGTATTTT
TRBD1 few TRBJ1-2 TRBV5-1 CASSSGDSSPGNYGYTF TGCGCCAGCAGCAGTGGGGACAGTTCCCCAGGGAACTATGGCTACACCTTC
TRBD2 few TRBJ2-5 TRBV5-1 CASRNAGGGETQYF TGCGCCAGCAGGAACGCGGGAGGGGGGGAGACCCAGTACTTC
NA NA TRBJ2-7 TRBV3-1 CASSQLTTSEQYF TGTGCCAGCAGCCAACTTACAACATCCGAGCAGTACTTC
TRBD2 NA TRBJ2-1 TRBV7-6 CASSLASPTSGGFNEQFF TGTGCCAGCAGCTTAGCCTCTCCGACTAGCGGGGGTTTCAATGAGCAGTTCTTC
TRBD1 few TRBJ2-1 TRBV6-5 CASSYSGTGTYNEQFF TGTGCCAGCAGTTACTCGGGGACAGGGACCTACAATGAGCAGTTCTTC
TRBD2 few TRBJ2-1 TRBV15 CATSRVLAGARFF TGTGCCACCAGCAGAGTACTAGCGGGAGCACGGTTCTTC
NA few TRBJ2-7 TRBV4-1 CASSQVLGTGTYEQYF TGCGCCAGCAGCCAAGTCTTGGGCACAGGGACCTACGAGCAGTACTTC
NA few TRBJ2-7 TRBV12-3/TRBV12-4 CASSSGGGRYEQYF TGTGCCAGCAGTTCAGGGGGGGGTAGGTACGAGCAGTACTTC
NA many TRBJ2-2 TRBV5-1 CASSLVLNTGELFF TGTGCCAGCAGCTTAGTTCTGAACACCGGGGAGCTGTTTTTT
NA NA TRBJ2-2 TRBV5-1 CASSPPGRNTGELFF TGCGCCAGCAGCCCCCCCGGTCGGAACACCGGGGAGCTGTTTTTT
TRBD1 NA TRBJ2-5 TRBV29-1 CSVPGQIFQETQYF TGCAGCGTTCCGGGACAGATCTTCCAAGAGACCCAGTACTTC